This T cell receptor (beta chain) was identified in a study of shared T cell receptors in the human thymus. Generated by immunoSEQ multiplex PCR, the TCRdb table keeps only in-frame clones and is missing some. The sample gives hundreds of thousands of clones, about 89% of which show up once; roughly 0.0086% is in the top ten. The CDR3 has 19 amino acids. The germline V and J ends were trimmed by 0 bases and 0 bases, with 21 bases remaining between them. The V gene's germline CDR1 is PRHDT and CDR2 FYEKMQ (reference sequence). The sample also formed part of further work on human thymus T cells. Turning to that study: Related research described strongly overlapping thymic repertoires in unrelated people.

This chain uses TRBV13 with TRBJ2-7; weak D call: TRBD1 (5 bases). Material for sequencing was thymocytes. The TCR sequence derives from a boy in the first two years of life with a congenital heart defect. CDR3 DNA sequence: TGTGCCAGCAGCTTAGGCGTCAAAGGGGCCATCAGGAGCTCCTACGAGCAGTACTTC. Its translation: CASSLGVKGAIRSSYEQYF.